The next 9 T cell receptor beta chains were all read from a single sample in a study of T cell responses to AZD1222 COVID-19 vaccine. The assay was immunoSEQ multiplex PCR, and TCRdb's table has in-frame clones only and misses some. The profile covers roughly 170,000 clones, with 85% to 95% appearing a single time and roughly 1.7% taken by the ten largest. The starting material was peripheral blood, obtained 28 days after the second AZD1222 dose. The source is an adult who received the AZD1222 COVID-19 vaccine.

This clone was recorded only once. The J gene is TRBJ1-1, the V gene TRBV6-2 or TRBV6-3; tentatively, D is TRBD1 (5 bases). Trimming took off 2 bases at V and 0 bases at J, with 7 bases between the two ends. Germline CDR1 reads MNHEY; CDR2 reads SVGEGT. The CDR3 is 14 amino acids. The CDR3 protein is CASSYGGLNTEAFF. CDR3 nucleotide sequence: TGTGCCAGCAGTTACGGGGGTTTGAACACTGAAGCTTTCTTT.

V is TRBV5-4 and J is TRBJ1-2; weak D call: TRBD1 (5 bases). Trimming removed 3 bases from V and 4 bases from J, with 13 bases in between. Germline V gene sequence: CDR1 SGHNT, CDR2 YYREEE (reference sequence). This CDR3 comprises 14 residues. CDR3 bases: TGTGCCAGCAGCTATTCGGGGGGGTTCTATGGCTACACCTTC. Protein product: CASSYSGGFYGYTF. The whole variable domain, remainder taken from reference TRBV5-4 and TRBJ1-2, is ETGVTQSPTHLIKTRGQQVTLRCSSQSGHNTVSWYQQALGQGPQFIFQYYREEENGRGNFPPRFSGLQFPNYSSELNVNALELDDSALYLCASSYSGGFYGYTFGSGTRLTVV.

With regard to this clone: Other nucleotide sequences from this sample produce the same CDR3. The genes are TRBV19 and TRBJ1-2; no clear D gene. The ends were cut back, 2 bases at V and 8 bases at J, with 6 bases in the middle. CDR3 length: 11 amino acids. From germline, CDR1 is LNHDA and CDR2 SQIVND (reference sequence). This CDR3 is CASSISRGYTF. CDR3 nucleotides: TGTGCCAGTAGTATATCGAGAGGCTACACCTTC.

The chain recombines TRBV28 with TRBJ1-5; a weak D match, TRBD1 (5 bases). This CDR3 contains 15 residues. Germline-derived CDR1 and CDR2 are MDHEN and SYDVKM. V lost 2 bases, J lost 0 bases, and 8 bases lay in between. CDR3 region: CASSLVGASNQPQHF. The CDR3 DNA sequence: TGTGCCAGCAGTTTAGTAGGGGCTAGCAATCAGCCCCAGCATTTT.

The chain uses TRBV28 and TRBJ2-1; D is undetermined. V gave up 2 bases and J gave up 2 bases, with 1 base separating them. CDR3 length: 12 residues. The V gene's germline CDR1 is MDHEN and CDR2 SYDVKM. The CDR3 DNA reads TGTGCCAGCAGTTTACCCTACAATGAGCAGTTCTTC. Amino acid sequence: CASSLPYNEQFF.

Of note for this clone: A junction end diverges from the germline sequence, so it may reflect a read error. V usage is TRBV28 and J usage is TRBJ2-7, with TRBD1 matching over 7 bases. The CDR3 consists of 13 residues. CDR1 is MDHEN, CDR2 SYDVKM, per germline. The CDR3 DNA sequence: TGTGCCAGCAGTCTGTTCCGCCGGGACAGCCAGGACTTC. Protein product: CASSLFRRDSQDF.

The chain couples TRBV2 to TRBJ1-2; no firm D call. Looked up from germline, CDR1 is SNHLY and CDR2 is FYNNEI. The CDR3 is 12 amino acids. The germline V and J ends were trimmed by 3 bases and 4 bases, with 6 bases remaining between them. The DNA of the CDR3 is TGTGCCAGCAGTGACGGAGCCTATGGCTACACCTTC. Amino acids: CASSDGAYGYTF.

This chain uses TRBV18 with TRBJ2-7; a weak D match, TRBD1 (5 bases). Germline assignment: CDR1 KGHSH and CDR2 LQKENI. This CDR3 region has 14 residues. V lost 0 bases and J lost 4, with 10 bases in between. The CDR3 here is CASSPPTGKYEQYF. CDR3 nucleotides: TGTGCCAGCTCACCACCTACAGGAAAGTACGAGCAGTACTTC.

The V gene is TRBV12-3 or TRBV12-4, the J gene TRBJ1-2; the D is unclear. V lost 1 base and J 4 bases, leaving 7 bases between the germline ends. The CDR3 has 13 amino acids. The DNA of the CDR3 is TGTGCCAGCAGTTTAGGGCCAGGCTATGGCTACACCTTC. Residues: CASSLGPGYGYTF.